The 32 T cell receptor beta chains below all came from one sample that was sequenced in a study of breast tumors, draining lymph nodes, adjacent tissues. Samples came from axillary lymph nodes draining the breast cancer. Using its own MiXCR run on the multiplex PCR reads, TCRdb lists one record per CDR3 protein. The sample lists fewer than 200,000 distinct CDR3 sequences; roughly 30% were seen once. Source material: axillary lymph node tissue. These receptors came from a female donor with breast cancer. Some clones in this sample may be carry-over from other donors' samples.

The chain has TRBV12-3 or TRBV12-4 and TRBJ2-3, with TRBD1 identical over 8 bases. The CDR3 sequence is 16 residues long. Trimming removed 4 bases from V and 4 bases from J; junction bases left unmatched: 10. The CDR3 region is CASSYLRDRSADTQYF. The CDR3 DNA reads TGTGCCAGCAGTTACCTGCGGGACAGGAGCGCAGATACGCAGTATTTT.

This clonotype was detected a few times. The rearrangement links TRBV6-1 to TRBJ2-1, with D unresolved. From germline, CDR1 is MNHNS and CDR2 SASEGT. The CDR3 is made up of 12 amino acids. Trimming shortened V by 2 bases and J by 10 bases, and 9 bases separated the two germline ends. CDR3 sequence: CASSEFPAEQFF. The CDR3 DNA reads TGTGCCAGCAGTGAATTTCCGGCGGAGCAGTTCTTC.

This chain connects TRBV20-1 to TRBJ2-3; 8 bases match TRBD2. The germline CDR1 and CDR2 sequences are DFQATT and SNEGSKA (reference sequence). The CDR3 is 15 residues long. Unmatched junction bases numbered 12, after V lost 6 bases and J lost 4 bases. The CDR3 sequence is CSAWDFGGGADTQYF. CDR3 DNA: TGCAGTGCCTGGGACTTCGGGGGGGGTGCAGATACGCAGTATTTT.

The chain couples TRBV20-1 to TRBJ2-3, with 9 nucleotides matching TRBD2. CDR3 length: 14 amino acids. Germline CDR1 DFQATT, CDR2 SNEGSKA (reference sequence). This chain's CDR3 is CSAEGGGVSATQYF. CDR3 DNA sequence: TGCAGCGCCGAGGGCGGGGGGGTTAGCGCTACGCAGTATTTT.

This clonotype was found a few times. This may arise from a read error, as a much more abundant clone is one base away. The rearrangement joins TRBV7-6 to TRBJ2-1; 7 bases are shared with TRBD2. CDR1 is SGHVS, CDR2 FNYEAQ, per germline. This CDR3 has 15 residues. The CDR3, as DNA: TGTGCCAGCAGCTTAGGTGGACTAGTATACAATGAGCAGGTCTTC. Its translation: CASSLGGLVYNEQVF.

The table lists this clonotype with many counts. The rearrangement joins TRBV24-1 to TRBJ2-1, with TRBD1 identical over 8 bases. The junction had 7 bases not matched to a gene; V was cut back by 4 bases and J by 0 bases. The CDR3 runs 17 residues. The germline V gene encodes CDR1 KGHDR and CDR2 SFDVKD. CDR3 region: CATSDPDRGTSYNEQFF. In DNA, the CDR3 is TGTGCCACCAGTGACCCTGACAGGGGAACCTCCTACAATGAGCAGTTCTTC.

This clonotype was seen at least ten times. The genes are TRBV20-1 and TRBJ1-2; TRBD1 is a possible D gene (5 bases). CDR3 length equals 14 residues. Germline loops: CDR1 DFQATT, CDR2 SNEGSKA (reference sequence). Trimming removed 6 bases from V and 3 bases from J, with 17 bases in between. The CDR3 spells CSAPRPRGDYGYTF. The CDR3 region has the DNA TGCAGTGCACCTCGACCCCGGGGCGACTATGGCTACACCTTC.

This clonotype has a single count. Because the CDR3 is missing its conserved closing phenylalanine or tryptophan, this is likely a read error. No DNA is shown, since the ends of the CDR3 on it are uncertain; the CDR3 is the one TCRdb lists. V and J are TRBV7-2 and TRBJ2-5. The germline gives CDR1 SGHTA, CDR2 FQGNSA. The CDR3 sequence runs 8 residues, both termini included. CDR3 protein: CASSFSIT.

This clonotype has ten or more counts. The chain is built from TRBV2 and TRBJ1-3; 8 bases line up with TRBD1. This CDR3 region has 14 residues. V dropped 6 bases and J dropped 4; count of bases not matched to a gene: 5. From germline, CDR1 is SNHLY and CDR2 FYNNEI. CDR3 sequence reads: CASRIQGVGNTIYF. The CDR3 DNA follows: TGTGCCAGCAGAATACAGGGGGTCGGAAACACCATATATTTT.

The genes are TRBV20-1 and TRBJ2-5; TRBD2 matches at 8 bases. J gave up 4 bases and V 7 bases, and 11 bases lay outside the gene matches. The germline V gene has CDR1 DFQATT and CDR2 SNEGSKA (reference sequence). This CDR3 spans 14 amino acids. The CDR3 coding sequence is TGCAGTGTGTGTGTCCGGGAGGGGGGAGAGACCCAGTACTTC. It yields the protein CSVCVREGGETQYF.

As regards this clonotype: A junction end diverges from the germline sequence, so it may reflect a read error. The V gene is TRBV24-1, the J gene TRBJ2-3; D remains unclear. The CDR3 totals 14 residues. CDR1 and CDR2 (germline): KGHDR, SFDVKD. CDR3 residues: CARRSRLQADAQYF. Written as DNA, the CDR3 is TGTGCTAGGCGATCGAGACTCCAGGCAGATGCGCAGTATTTT.

This clonotype came up once. CDR3 in amino acids: CATSRDLVGETEAFF. The CDR3 bases are TGTGCCACCAGCAGAGATTTGGTAGGGGAGACTGAAGCTTTCTTT. The chain recombines TRBV15 with TRBJ1-1; possible D gene TRBD1, 5 bases. The ends were cut back, 0 bases at V and 5 bases at J, with 13 bases in the middle. This CDR3 has 15 residues. The germline V gene has CDR1 LNHNV and CDR2 YYDKDF (reference sequence).

About this clonotype itself: A much more abundant neighbour one base away suggests this may be a read error. V is TRBV27 and J is TRBJ1-6, with TRBD1 matching 7 bases. Germline CDR1 is MNHEY and CDR2 is SMNVEV (reference sequence). V lost 8 bases, J lost 7 bases, and 8 bases stayed unmatched. The CDR3 runs 14 residues. CDR3: CASAIDRVNSPLHF. CDR3 DNA sequence: TGTGCCAGCGCTATAGACAGGGTGAATTCACCCCTCCACTTT.

This clonotype has at least ten counts. V gene TRBV6-6 combines with J gene TRBJ1-5; D is ambiguous. Germline V lookup: CDR1 MNHNY, CDR2 SVGAGI (reference sequence). Trimming cost V 4 bases and J 0 bases, with 4 bases left between them. The CDR3 consists of 13 residues. CDR3 region: CASSFRSNQPQHF. The DNA of the CDR3 is TGTGCCAGCAGTTTTCGTAGCAATCAGCCCCAGCATTTT.

This chain joins TRBV2 and TRBJ2-7, with 15 bases identical to TRBD2. The CDR3 is 15 amino acids. Trimming at V came to 6 bases and at J to 2 bases, leaving 2 bases not matched to a gene. Germline-derived CDR1 and CDR2 are SNHLY and FYNNEI. The CDR3 nucleotides are TGTGCCAGCAGCTGGACTAGCGGGGGGGCCTACGAGCAGTACTTC. Translation gives CASSWTSGGAYEQYF.

DNA of the CDR3: TGTGCTAGTATTAGGAGCAATCAGCCCCAGCATTTT. Amino acid sequence: CASIRSNQPQHF. The chain uses TRBV25-1 and TRBJ1-5; D unresolved. Germline-derived CDR1 and CDR2 are MGHDK and SYGVNS. The CDR3 totals 12 residues.

The sample holds many counts of this clonotype. The chain carries TRBV6-6 and TRBJ2-6; D not resolved. Trimming pared 4 bases from V and 0 bases from J, leaving 10 bases between. The CDR3 extends over 16 amino acids. Germline V gives CDR1 MNHNY, CDR2 SVGAGI (reference sequence). CDR3 loop: CASSFPIGSGANVLTF. The CDR3 nucleotides read TGTGCCAGCAGTTTCCCTATCGGCTCTGGGGCCAACGTCCTGACTTTC.

Remarks on this clonotype: Since no conserved phenylalanine or tryptophan closes the CDR3, a read error is the likely cause. No DNA is shown, since the ends of the CDR3 on it are uncertain; the CDR3 is the one TCRdb lists. The CDR3 here is CATSARPGQDY. The rearrangement uses TRBV15 and TRBJ1-4; TRBD1, the table's D call, was not compared with the DNA. The CDR3 length equals 11 residues, ends included. Germline loops: CDR1 LNHNV, CDR2 YYDKDF (reference sequence).

The V gene is TRBV13, the J gene TRBJ2-1; the match to TRBD1 covers 10 bases. Trimming at V came to 5 bases and at J to 3 bases, leaving 7 bases not matched to a gene. The CDR3 is 16 amino acids. Germline V gives CDR1 PRHDT, CDR2 FYEKMQ (reference sequence). DNA for the CDR3: TGTGCCAGCAGCCATCGGGACAGGGGTTTCTACAATGAGCAGTTCTTC. It yields the protein CASSHRDRGFYNEQFF.

In its sample, this clonotype was seen many times. The chain carries TRBV10-2 and TRBJ2-1; TRBD1 agrees at 12 bases. V shed 3 bases, J shed 2 bases, and the junction held 5 bases outside the gene matches. There are 17 residues in the CDR3. Germline CDR1 is WSHSY and CDR2 is SAAADI. CDR3 sequence reads: CASSDQGQGATYNEQFF. CDR3 nucleotide sequence: TGCGCCAGCAGTGACCAGGGACAGGGGGCCACCTACAATGAGCAGTTCTTC.

This clonotype showed up just a few times. V usage is TRBV29-1 and J usage is TRBJ1-2; D gene unclear. CDR3 length: 12 amino acids. From germline, CDR1 is SQVTM and CDR2 ANQGSEA. Deletions cut 2 bases from V and 6 bases from J, with 10 bases between. This CDR3 is CSVEPTPNGYTF. The DNA of the CDR3 is TGCAGCGTTGAACCTACGCCAAATGGCTACACCTTC.

This clonotype was observed many times. The rearrangement uses TRBV15 and TRBJ2-7, with 7 bases identical to TRBD1. This CDR3 contains 15 residues. The V gene end was trimmed by 0 bases and the J gene end by 1 base; junction bases not matched to a gene: 3. The V gene's germline CDR1 is LNHNV and CDR2 YYDKDF (reference sequence). The CDR3, as DNA: TGTGCCACCAGCAGAGATAAGGGACAGTCCTACGAGCAGTACTTC. Translation: CATSRDKGQSYEQYF.

This clonotype was seen at least ten times. The chain joins TRBV7-8 to TRBJ1-6; unclear D gene. From germline, CDR1 is SGHVS and CDR2 FQNEAQ. Between the trimmed V and J ends, which lost 3 bases and 0 bases, there was a span of 12 bases. CDR3 length: 17 amino acids. The CDR3 loop reads CASSFSFSSSYNSPLHF. In DNA, the CDR3 is TGTGCCAGCAGCTTTAGTTTCTCGAGCTCCTATAATTCACCCCTCCACTTT.

This chain links TRBV27 with TRBJ2-7; 8 nucleotides agree with TRBD1. After removal of 4 bases from V and 3 bases from J, the junction contained 8 bases not matched to a gene. This CDR3 spans 15 amino acids. Germline CDR1 and CDR2: MNHEY and SMNVEV (reference sequence). The CDR3 reads CASSSGGLNLYEQYF. The CDR3 DNA reads TGTGCCAGCAGTTCAGGGGGCCTCAACCTCTACGAGCAGTACTTC.

Comment on this clonotype: This may be a read error, as it is one base from a much larger clone. J is TRBJ1-2 and V is TRBV11-2, with D tentatively TRBD1 (6 bases). The length of the CDR3 is 13 residues. The germline V gene encodes CDR1 SGHAT and CDR2 FQNNGV. The V end was cut by 5 bases, the J end by 4 bases, with 11 bases between. CDR3 nucleotides: TGTGCCAGCAGCCCCGGGGGGCTCTATGGCTACACCTTC. Amino acids: CASSPGGLYGYTF. The variable domain in full, with the rest retrieved from reference TRBV11-2 and TRBJ1-2, is EAGVAQSPRYKIIEKRQSVAFWCNPISGHATLYWYQQILGQGPKLLIQFQNNGVVDDSQLPKDRFSAERLKGVDSTLKIQPAKLEDSAVYLCASSPGGLYGYTFGSGTRLTVV.

This clonotype was seen only once. One end of the junction varies from germline; a read error may be responsible. The chain is built from TRBV7-3 and TRBJ1-1; possible D gene TRBD1, 6 bases. The CDR3 loop spans 15 amino acids. The V gene's germline CDR1 is SGHTA and CDR2 FQGTGA. CDR3 DNA sequence: TGTGCCAGCAGCTTAAGGGGGCAGCAGAACACTGAAGCTCTCTTT. Translated, it gives CASSLRGQQNTEALF.

This clonotype was detected many times. CDR3 DNA sequence: TGTGCCAGCAGCGTAGGACCGGGACAGGGGGCATTTTGGCAGTTCTTC. Translation: CASSVGPGQGAFWQFF. This chain uses TRBV9 with TRBJ2-1; 12 bases are shared with TRBD1. V was pared by 0 bases and J by 12 bases, with 10 bases of the junction left unmatched. The CDR3 sequence is 16 residues long. Per the germline V gene, CDR1 is SGDLS and CDR2 is YYNGEE.

This clonotype showed up many times. The rearrangement joins TRBV9 to TRBJ2-3; D is uncertain. V was shortened by 0 bases and J by 1 base, with 9 bases between the two germline ends. CDR3 length equals 15 residues. Germline CDR1 is SGDLS and CDR2 is YYNGEE. CDR3 region: CASSVVGMGTDTQYF. The CDR3 DNA follows: TGTGCCAGCAGCGTAGTAGGTATGGGCACAGATACGCAGTATTTT.

This clonotype was picked up one time. Here the CDR3 reads CATSIRQGNYGYTF. DNA of the CDR3: TGTGCCACCAGCATAAGACAGGGAAACTATGGCTACACCTTC. V and J are TRBV15 and TRBJ1-2; 7 bases are a match to TRBD1. V gave up 4 bases and J gave up 2 bases; unmatched junction bases: 4. The germline V gene has CDR1 LNHNV and CDR2 YYDKDF (reference sequence). The CDR3 is 14 amino acids.

This clonotype was found many times. This chain links TRBV2 with TRBJ1-6, with D perhaps TRBD1 (5 bases). CDR3 length: 15 amino acids. Trimming removed 8 bases at V and 6 bases at J, with 17 bases between. The germline V gene has CDR1 SNHLY and CDR2 FYNNEI. CDR3 protein: CASRPGLAFNSPLHF. Here the CDR3 DNA reads TGTGCCAGCCGGCCGGGACTCGCCTTTAATTCACCCCTCCACTTT.

V usage is TRBV7-8 and J usage is TRBJ1-3; the D is unclear. The germline V gene encodes CDR1 SGHVS and CDR2 FQNEAQ. V lost 1 base and J lost 0, with 13 bases in between. The CDR3 length is 17 residues. The CDR3 DNA reads as TGTGCCAGCAGCTTAGTGGGCCTGGACCTCTCTGGAAACACCATATATTTT. The encoded protein is CASSLVGLDLSGNTIYF. The whole variable domain, filled in from reference TRBV7-8 and TRBJ1-3, reads GAGVSQSPRYKVAKRGQDVALRCDPISGHVSLFWYQQALGQGPEFLTYFQNEAQLDKSGLPSDRFFAERPEGSVSTLKIQRTQQEDSAVYLCASSLVGLDLSGNTIYFGEGSWLTVV.

This clonotype was seen repeatedly, ten times or more. The chain joins TRBV12-3 or TRBV12-4 to TRBJ1-5; unclear D gene. Between the trimmed V and J ends, which lost 7 bases and 5 bases, there was a span of 12 bases. There are 13 residues in the CDR3. CDR3 sequence (DNA): TGTGCCAGCATGCTACTCCGGGATCAGCCCCAGCATTTT. Encoded protein: CASMLLRDQPQHF.